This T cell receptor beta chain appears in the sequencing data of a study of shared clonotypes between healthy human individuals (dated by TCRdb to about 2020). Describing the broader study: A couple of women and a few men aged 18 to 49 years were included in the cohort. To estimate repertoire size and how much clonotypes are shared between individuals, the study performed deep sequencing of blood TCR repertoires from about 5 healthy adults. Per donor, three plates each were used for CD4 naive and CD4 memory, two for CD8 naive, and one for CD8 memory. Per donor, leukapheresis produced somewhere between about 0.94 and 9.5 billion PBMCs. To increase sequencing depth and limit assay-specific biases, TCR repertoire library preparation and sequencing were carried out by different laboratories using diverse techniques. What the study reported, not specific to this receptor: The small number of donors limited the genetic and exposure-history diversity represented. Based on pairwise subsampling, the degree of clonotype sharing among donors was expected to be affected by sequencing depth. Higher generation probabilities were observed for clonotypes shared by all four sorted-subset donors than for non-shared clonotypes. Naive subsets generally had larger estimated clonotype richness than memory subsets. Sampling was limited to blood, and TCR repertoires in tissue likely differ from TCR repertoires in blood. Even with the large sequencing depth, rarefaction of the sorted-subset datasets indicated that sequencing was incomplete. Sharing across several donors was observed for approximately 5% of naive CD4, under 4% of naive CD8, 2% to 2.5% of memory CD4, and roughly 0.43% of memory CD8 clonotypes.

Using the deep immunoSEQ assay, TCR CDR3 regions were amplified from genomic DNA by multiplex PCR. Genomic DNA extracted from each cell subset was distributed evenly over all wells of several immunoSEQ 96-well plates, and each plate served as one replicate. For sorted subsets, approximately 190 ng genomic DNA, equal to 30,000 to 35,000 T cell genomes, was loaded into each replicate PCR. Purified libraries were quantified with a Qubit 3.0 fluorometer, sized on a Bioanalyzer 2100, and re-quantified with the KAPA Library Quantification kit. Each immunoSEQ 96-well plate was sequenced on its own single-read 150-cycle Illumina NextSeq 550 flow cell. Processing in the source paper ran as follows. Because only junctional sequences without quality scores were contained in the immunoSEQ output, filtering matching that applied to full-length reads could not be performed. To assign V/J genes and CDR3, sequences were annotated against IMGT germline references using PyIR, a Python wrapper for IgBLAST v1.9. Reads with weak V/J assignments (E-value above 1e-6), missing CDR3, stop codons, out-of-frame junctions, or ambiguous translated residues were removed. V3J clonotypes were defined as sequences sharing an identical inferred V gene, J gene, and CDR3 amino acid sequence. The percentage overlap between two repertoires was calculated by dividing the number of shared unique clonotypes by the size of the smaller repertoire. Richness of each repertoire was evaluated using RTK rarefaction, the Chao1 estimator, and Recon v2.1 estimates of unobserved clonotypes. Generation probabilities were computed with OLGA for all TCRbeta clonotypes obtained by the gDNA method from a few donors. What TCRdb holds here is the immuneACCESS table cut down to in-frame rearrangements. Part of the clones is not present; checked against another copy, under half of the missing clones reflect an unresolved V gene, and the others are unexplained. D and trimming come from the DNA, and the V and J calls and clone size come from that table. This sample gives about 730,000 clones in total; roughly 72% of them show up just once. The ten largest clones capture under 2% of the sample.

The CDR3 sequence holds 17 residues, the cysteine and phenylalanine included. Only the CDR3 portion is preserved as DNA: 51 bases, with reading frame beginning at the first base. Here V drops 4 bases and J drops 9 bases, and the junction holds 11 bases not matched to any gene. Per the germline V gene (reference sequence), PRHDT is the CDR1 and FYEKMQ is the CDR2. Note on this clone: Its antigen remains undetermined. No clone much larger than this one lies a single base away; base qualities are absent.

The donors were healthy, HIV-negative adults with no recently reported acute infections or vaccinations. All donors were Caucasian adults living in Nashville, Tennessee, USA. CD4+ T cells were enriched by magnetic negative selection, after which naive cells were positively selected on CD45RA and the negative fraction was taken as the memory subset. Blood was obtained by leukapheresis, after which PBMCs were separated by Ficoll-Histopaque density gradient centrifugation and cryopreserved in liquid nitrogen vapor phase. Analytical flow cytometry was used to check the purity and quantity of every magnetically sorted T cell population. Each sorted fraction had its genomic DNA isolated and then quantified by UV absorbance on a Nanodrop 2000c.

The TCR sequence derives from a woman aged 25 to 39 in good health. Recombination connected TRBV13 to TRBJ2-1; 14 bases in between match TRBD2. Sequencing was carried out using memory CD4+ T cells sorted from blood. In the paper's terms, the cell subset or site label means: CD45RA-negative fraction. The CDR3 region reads CASSWTGTSGSSGEQFF. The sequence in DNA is TGTGCCAGCAGCTGGACCGGGACTAGCGGGAGTTCGGGTGAGCAGTTCTTC.